The 2 T cell receptor beta chains below all came from one sample that was sequenced in a study of T-cell memory formation after mild COVID-19. Via MiXCR, TCRdb re-called the 5' RACE reads, giving one row per CDR3 protein. The data hold about 260,000 distinct CDR3 sequences, with over 15% observed a single time. Input material: PBMCs or a T cell subset sorted from them (not recorded which). These receptors all come from a man aged 18 to 30 who had mild COVID-19 (a few samples of this study predate the infection). Cell type and time point are not known.

The chain combines TRBV12-3 or TRBV12-4 with TRBJ2-1; D possibly corresponds to TRBD2 (6 bases). V was shortened by 6 bases and J by 8 bases, with 14 bases between the two germline ends. This CDR3 has 13 residues. The chain's CDR3 is CASSVTSSHEQFF. The DNA for the CDR3 is TGTGCCAGCAGCGTGACTAGTTCTCATGAGCAGTTCTTC.

This clonotype has ten or more counts. The rearrangement uses TRBV4-1 and TRBJ1-5; no clear D gene. The germline V and J ends were trimmed by 0 bases and 5 bases, with 5 bases remaining between them. CDR1 and CDR2 (germline): MGHRA, YSYEKL. This CDR3 has 13 residues. CDR3 bases: TGCGCCAGCAGCCAAGACCGGGATCAGCCCCAGCATTTT. It is translated as CASSQDRDQPQHF.